One sample yielded the 12 T cell receptor beta chains listed below, sequenced in a study of cytomegalovirus exposure and HLA in healthy donors. Primers included in the PCR were 60 Vbeta and 13 Jbeta primers. Data came from immunoSEQ multiplex PCR; TCRdb stores just in-frame clones and leaves some out. The sample shows approximately 150,000 clones, 80% of them seen only once. Specimen: PBMCs. These receptors all come from a man aged 25 to 40 in good health and CMV-seronegative.

This clone was recorded only once. The V gene is TRBV6-6, the J gene TRBJ1-1; possible D gene TRBD1, 5 bases. The CDR3 extends over 13 amino acids. The germline CDR1 and CDR2 sequences are MNHNY and SVGAGI (reference sequence). With 7 bases removed from V and 1 base from J, the gap between germline ends came to 10 bases. The CDR3 DNA reads TGTGCCAGCACCACCACAGGGAACACTGAAGCTTTCTTT. Translated, it gives CASTTTGNTEAFF.

This sequence joins TRBV18 and TRBJ2-6; TRBD1 agrees at 7 bases. Trimming removed 4 bases from V and 2 bases from J; junction bases left unmatched: 5. The V gene's germline CDR1 is KGHSH and CDR2 LQKENI. The CDR3 totals 16 residues. CDR3 region: CASSRGQDPGANVLTF. As DNA, the CDR3 is TGTGCCAGCTCACGAGGACAGGACCCTGGGGCCAACGTCCTGACTTTC.

The chain couples TRBV19 to TRBJ1-2, with D unresolved. The CDR3 length is 14 residues. CDR1 LNHDA and CDR2 SQIVND come from the germline V gene (reference sequence). Trimming pared 3 bases from V and 7 bases from J, leaving 15 bases between. The CDR3, as DNA: TGTGCCAGTAGTATCACTGATGACTGGTCTGGCTACACCTTC. Translating gives CASSITDDWSGYTF.

The chain recombines TRBV4-3 with TRBJ1-2; no reliable D call. V lost 1 base to trimming and J lost 4 bases, with 16 bases between them. Germline V CDR1 and CDR2: LGHNA, YSLEER. The CDR3 extends over 16 amino acids. The CDR3 spells CASSQGLRGLAYGYTF. Written as DNA, the CDR3 is TGCGCCAGCAGCCAAGGCCTTAGAGGGCTTGCCTATGGCTACACCTTC.

The V and J genes are TRBV10-3 and TRBJ2-7; 10 bases map to TRBD2. V shed 11 bases and J 3 bases; nucleotides not matched to a gene: 7. In germline, CDR1 is ENHRY, CDR2 SYGVKD. The CDR3 sequence is 13 residues long. The DNA of the CDR3 is TGTGCCGCCCAGACTAGCGGGCACTACGAGCAGTACTTC. Amino acids: CAAQTSGHYEQYF.

The chain couples TRBV7-9 to TRBJ2-1; 12 nucleotides match TRBD2. Trimming took 5 bases from V and 5 from J; bases not matched to a gene: 1. The CDR3 totals 14 residues. CDR1 is SEHNR and CDR2 is FQNEAQ in the germline V gene (reference sequence). The chain's CDR3 is CASSRTSGDNEQFF. Here the CDR3 DNA reads TGTGCCAGCAGCAGGACTAGCGGGGACAATGAGCAGTTCTTC.

The chain recombines TRBV12-5 with TRBJ1-2, with a possible D match to TRBD1 (6 bases). The CDR3 has 14 amino acids. Trimming stripped 2 bases from V and 5 bases from J, with 12 bases between. Per the germline V gene, CDR1 is LGHNT and CDR2 is FRNRAP. CDR3 nucleotides: TGTGCTAGTGGTTTGACAGGGCGAAGTTATGGCTACACCTTC. It encodes CASGLTGRSYGYTF. Using reference TRBV12-5 and TRBJ1-2 for the parts outside the CDR3, the full variable domain is DARVTQTPRHKVTEMGQEVTMRCQPILGHNTVFWYRQTMMQGLELLAYFRNRAPLDDSGMPKDRFSAEMPDATLATLKIQPSEPRDSAVYFCASGLTGRSYGYTFGSGTRLTVV.

This chain uses TRBV25-1 with TRBJ1-2; D might be TRBD1 (6 bases). The CDR3 extends over 14 amino acids. The V end was cut by 3 bases, the J end by 9 bases, with 17 bases between. Germline loops: CDR1 MGHDK, CDR2 SYGVNS. The CDR3 DNA reads as TGTGCCAGCAGTGACCCCGGGACACCTACACGCTACACCTTC. Its translation: CASSDPGTPTRYTF.

CDR3 sequence (DNA): TGTGCAAGTCGCTTACCCGACTTAGGAGCTTTCTTT. It encodes CASRLPDLGAFF. The J gene is TRBJ1-1, the V gene TRBV12-2. TRBV12-2 is classified as a pseudogene. The CDR3 extends over 12 amino acids.

V and J are TRBV10-3 and TRBJ2-7; TRBD2 aligns across 7 bases. Germline values: CDR1 ENHRY, CDR2 SYGVKD. V was pared by 4 bases and J by 2 bases, with 8 bases of the junction left unmatched. There are 15 residues in the CDR3. CDR3 sequence (DNA): TGTGCCATCAGTGTGGGCCTAGCGGAGGCCTACGAGCAGTACTTC. Translation: CAISVGLAEAYEQYF.

The gene calls are TRBV7-2 and TRBJ2-5; 7 bases agree with TRBD1. The CDR3 is 15 residues long. Germline V gives CDR1 SGHTA, CDR2 FQGNSA. With 1 base clipped from V and 4 bases from J, the junction kept 6 bases outside the gene matches. The CDR3 region is CASSLDPGGSETQYF. DNA for the CDR3: TGTGCCAGCAGCTTAGATCCAGGGGGATCAGAGACCCAGTACTTC. The entire variable domain, with the rest obtained from reference TRBV7-2 and TRBJ2-5, is as follows: GAGVSQSPSNKVTEKGKDVELRCDPISGHTALYWYRQSLGQGLEFLIYFQGNSAPDKSGLPSDRFSAERTGGSVSTLTIQRTQQEDSAVYLCASSLDPGGSETQYFGPGTRLLVL.

This chain joins TRBV4-1 and TRBJ2-7, with TRBD2 matching 7 bases. The CDR3 contains 14 residues. CDR1 is MGHRA, CDR2 YSYEKL, per germline. The ends lost 2 bases at V and 5 bases at J; junction bases unmatched: 6. The CDR3 protein is CASSQNSLANEQYF. The CDR3 DNA sequence: TGCGCCAGCAGCCAAAATTCACTAGCGAACGAGCAGTACTTC.